This T cell receptor (beta chain) came from a study of shared clonotypes between healthy human individuals. Overall study: Aged between 18 and 49, the donors were a couple of women and three men. Study observations and caveats: Compared with clonotypes that all four donors shared, non-shared clonotypes had lower generation probabilities.

With respect to this clone: The antigen remains undetermined.

Sequencing was at deep level. Some clones are missing from TCRdb's copy, which holds only in-frame ones; the method was immunoSEQ multiplex PCR. This table holds around 1.1 million clones, roughly 74% found once. This sequence originates from a young man in good health. Some clones in this sample may be carry-over from other donors' samples. The source material was memory CD4+ T cells from PBMCs. Subset defined: CD45RA-negative fraction.

As DNA, the CDR3 is TGCGCCAGCAGTCGTGGACAGATGGAGACCCAGTACTTC. This encodes CASSRGQMETQYF. The genes are TRBV5-1 and TRBJ2-5, with D possibly matching TRBD1 (6 bases). Trimming took 5 bases from V and 5 from J, leaving 13 bases between them. CDR1 and CDR2 from the germline V gene are SGHRS and YFSETQ. This CDR3 is 13 amino acids long.